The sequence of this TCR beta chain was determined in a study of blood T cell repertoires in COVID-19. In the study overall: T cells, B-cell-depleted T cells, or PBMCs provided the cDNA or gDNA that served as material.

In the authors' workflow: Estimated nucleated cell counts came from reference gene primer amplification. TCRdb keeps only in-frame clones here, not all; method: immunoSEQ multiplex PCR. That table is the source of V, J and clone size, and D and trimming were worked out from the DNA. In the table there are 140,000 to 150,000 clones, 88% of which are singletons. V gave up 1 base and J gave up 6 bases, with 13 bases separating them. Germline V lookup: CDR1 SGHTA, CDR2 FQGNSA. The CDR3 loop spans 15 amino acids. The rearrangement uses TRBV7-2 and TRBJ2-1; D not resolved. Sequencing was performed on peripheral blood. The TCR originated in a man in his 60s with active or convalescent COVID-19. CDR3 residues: CASSLEGANLNEQFF. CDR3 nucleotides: TGTGCCAGCAGCTTAGAAGGAGCTAACCTCAATGAGCAGTTCTTC.